This passage covers 8 T cell receptor beta chains from one sample sequenced in a study of blood T cell repertoires in COVID-19. TCRdb keeps only in-frame clones here, not all; method: immunoSEQ multiplex PCR. The data show approximately 240,000 clones, 79% seen once. Material for sequencing was peripheral blood. These receptors were collected from a woman aged 40 to 50 with active or convalescent COVID-19.

The rearrangement links TRBV6-5 to TRBJ1-2, with D unclear. V lost 6 bases, J lost 8 bases, and 10 bases lay in between. Germline V gives CDR1 MNHEY, CDR2 SVGAGI. This CDR3 contains 11 residues. The DNA for the CDR3 is TGTGCCAGCAGGGGCGTCGGAGGCTACACCTTC. Its protein is CASRGVGGYTF.

The gene calls are TRBV5-6 and TRBJ1-5; TRBD1 matches at 8 bases. CDR1 and CDR2 from the germline V gene are SGHDT and YYEEEE. The CDR3 covers 16 residues. Trimming cost V 4 bases and J 4 bases; bases outside gene matches: 10. The CDR3 DNA reads TGTGCCAGCAGCATAACGGGACAGGCATTTAATCAGCCCCAGCATTTT. It is translated as CASSITGQAFNQPQHF.

This clone appeared once. V gene TRBV4-2 combines with J gene TRBJ2-3; D remains unclear. Germline lookup yields CDR1 LGHNA and CDR2 YNFKEQ. This CDR3 comprises 16 residues. Trimming stripped 0 bases from V and 1 base from J, with 11 bases between. CDR3 region: CASSQEATAGTDTQYF. In nucleotides, the CDR3 is TGTGCCAGCAGCCAAGAAGCGACGGCAGGCACAGATACGCAGTATTTT.

V is TRBV9 and J is TRBJ2-3; D gene unclear. Germline assignment: CDR1 SGDLS and CDR2 YYNGEE. V was trimmed by 1 base and J by 2 bases, leaving 14 bases between them. The CDR3 loop spans 16 amino acids. CDR3 DNA: TGTGCCAGCAGCGTAAACCGACTGGCGGTCACAGATACGCAGTATTTT. It codes for CASSVNRLAVTDTQYF.

This clone was seen just once. J is TRBJ2-5 and V is TRBV9, with TRBD2 matching over 15 bases. The trim removed 3 bases at V and 4 bases at J, leaving 10 bases unmatched. Germline-derived CDR1 and CDR2 are SGDLS and YYNGEE. The CDR3 has 18 residues. The DNA for the CDR3 is TGTGCCAGCAGCGATGGGACTAGCGGGGGGCTGCCAACAGAGACCCAGTACTTC. This encodes CASSDGTSGGLPTETQYF.

DNA for the CDR3: TGCGCCAGCAGCCAGGGTATTGGGAATGAGCAGTTCTTC. This codes for CASSQGIGNEQFF. The rearrangement joins TRBV5-1 to TRBJ2-1; tentative D call: TRBD1 (5 bases). Germline V gives CDR1 SGHRS, CDR2 YFSETQ. CDR3 length equals 13 residues. Between the trimmed V and J ends, which lost 4 bases and 7 bases, there was a span of 12 bases.

The rearrangement links TRBV15 to TRBJ2-2; 7 nucleotides agree with TRBD2. There are 14 residues in the CDR3. J gave up 0 bases and V 8 bases, and 3 bases lay outside the gene matches. Germline loops: CDR1 LNHNV, CDR2 YYDKDF (reference sequence). Here the CDR3 reads CATEREPNTGELFF. CDR3 coding DNA: TGTGCCACCGAGCGGGAACCGAACACCGGGGAGCTGTTTTTT.

This chain uses TRBV28 with TRBJ1-4; D is possibly TRBD1 (6 bases). CDR1 is MDHEN and CDR2 is SYDVKM in the germline V gene. The CDR3 length is 15 residues. Trimming left V 2 bases short and J 3 bases short, with 10 bases between. Here the CDR3 reads CASSLTDRPNEKLFF. DNA for the CDR3: TGTGCCAGCAGTTTAACGGACAGACCTAATGAAAAACTGTTTTTT. Full variable domain (outside the CDR3, taken from reference TRBV28 and TRBJ1-4): DVKVTQSSRYLVKRTGEKVFLECVQDMDHENMFWYRQDPGLGLRLIYFSYDVKMKEKGDIPEGYSVSREKKERFSLILESASTNQTSMYLCASSLTDRPNEKLFFGSGTQLSVL.